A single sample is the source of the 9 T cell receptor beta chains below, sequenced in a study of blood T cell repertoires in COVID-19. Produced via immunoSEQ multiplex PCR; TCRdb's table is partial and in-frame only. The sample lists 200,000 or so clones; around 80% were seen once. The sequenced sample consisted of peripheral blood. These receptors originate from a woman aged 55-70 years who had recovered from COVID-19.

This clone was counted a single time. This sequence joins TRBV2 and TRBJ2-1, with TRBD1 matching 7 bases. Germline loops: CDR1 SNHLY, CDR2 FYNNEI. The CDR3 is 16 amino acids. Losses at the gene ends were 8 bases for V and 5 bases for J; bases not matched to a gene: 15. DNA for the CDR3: TGTGCCAGCCGGCTCACAGGGGTTTGGGGCAACAATGAGCAGTTCTTC. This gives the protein CASRLTGVWGNNEQFF.

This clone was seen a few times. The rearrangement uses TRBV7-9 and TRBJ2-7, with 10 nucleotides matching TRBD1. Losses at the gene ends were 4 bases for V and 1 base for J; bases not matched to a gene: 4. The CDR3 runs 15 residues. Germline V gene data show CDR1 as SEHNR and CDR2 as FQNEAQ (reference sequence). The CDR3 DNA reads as TGTGCCAGCAGCTCTCCGGGACAGGGGTCCTACGAGCAGTACTTC. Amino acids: CASSSPGQGSYEQYF.

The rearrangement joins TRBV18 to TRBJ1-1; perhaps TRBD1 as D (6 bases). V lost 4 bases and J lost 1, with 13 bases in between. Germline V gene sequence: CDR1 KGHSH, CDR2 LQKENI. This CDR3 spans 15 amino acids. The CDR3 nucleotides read TGTGCCAGCTCACGAGGGGGACTATCGAACACTGAAGCTTTCTTT. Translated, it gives CASSRGGLSNTEAFF.

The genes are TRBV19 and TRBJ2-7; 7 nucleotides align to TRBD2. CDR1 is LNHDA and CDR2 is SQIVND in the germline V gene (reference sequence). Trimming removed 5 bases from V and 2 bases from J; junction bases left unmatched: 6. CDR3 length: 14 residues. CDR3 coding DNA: TGTGCCAGTAGTCTTCGGGGGGTAACCTACGAGCAGTACTTC. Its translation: CASSLRGVTYEQYF. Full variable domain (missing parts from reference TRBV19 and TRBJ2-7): DGGITQSPKYLFRKEGQNVTLSCEQNLNHDAMYWYRQDPGQGLRLIYYSQIVNDFQKGDIAEGYSVSREKKESFPLTVTSAQKNPTAFYLCASSLRGVTYEQYFGPGTRLTVT.

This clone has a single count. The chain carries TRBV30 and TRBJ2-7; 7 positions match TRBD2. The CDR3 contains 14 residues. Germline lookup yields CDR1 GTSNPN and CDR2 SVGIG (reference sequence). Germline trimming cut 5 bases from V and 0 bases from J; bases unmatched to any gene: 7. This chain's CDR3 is CAWAPGGSSYEQYF. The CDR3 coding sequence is TGTGCCTGGGCCCCCGGGGGGAGCTCCTACGAGCAGTACTTC. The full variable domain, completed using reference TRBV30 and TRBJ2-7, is SQTIHQWPATLVQPVGSPLSLECTVEGTSNPNLYWYRQAAGRGLQLLFYSVGIGQISSEVPQNLSASRPQDRQFILSSKKLLLSDSGFYLCAWAPGGSSYEQYFGPGTRLTVT.

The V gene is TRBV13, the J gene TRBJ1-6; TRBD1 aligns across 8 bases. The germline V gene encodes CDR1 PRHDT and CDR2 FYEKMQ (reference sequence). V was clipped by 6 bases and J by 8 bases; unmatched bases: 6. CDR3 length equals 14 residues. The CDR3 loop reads CASSRGQGDSPLHF. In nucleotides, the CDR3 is TGTGCCAGCAGTCGTGGACAGGGAGATTCACCCCTCCACTTT.

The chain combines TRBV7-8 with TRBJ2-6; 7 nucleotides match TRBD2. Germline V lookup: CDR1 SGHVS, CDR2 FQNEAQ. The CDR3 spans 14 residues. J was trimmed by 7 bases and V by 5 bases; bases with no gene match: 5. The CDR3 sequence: CASSPTGGANVLTF. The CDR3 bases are TGTGCCAGCAGCCCTACGGGAGGTGCCAACGTCCTGACTTTC.

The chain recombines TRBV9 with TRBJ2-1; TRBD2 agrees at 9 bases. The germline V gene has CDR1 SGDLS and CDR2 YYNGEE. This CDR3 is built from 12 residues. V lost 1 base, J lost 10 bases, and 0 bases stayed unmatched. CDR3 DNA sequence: TGTGCCAGCAGCGTACTAGCGGGGGAGCAGTTCTTC. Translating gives CASSVLAGEQFF. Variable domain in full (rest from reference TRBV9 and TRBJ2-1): DSGVTQTPKHLITATGQRVTLRCSPRSGDLSVYWYQQSLDQGLQFLIQYYNGEERAKGNILERFSAQQFPDLHSELNLSSLELGDSALYFCASSVLAGEQFFGPGTRLTVL.

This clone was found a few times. CDR3 bases: TGTGCCAGCAGTGACGGGGAGCTCCATACGCAGTATTTT. Its translation: CASSDGELHTQYF. V and J are TRBV2 and TRBJ2-3; perhaps TRBD2 as D (5 bases). Germline CDR1 and CDR2: SNHLY and FYNNEI. Trimming removed 3 bases at V and 7 bases at J, with 11 bases between. This CDR3 spans 13 amino acids.